These 11 T cell receptor beta chains originate from one sample sequenced in a study of T cell responses to AZD1222 COVID-19 vaccine. Repertoires were generated with immunoSEQ multiplex PCR, while TCRdb's copy carries only in-frame clones and drops some. The sample carries about 19,000 clones, approximately 80% recorded once. Here the sequenced sample was peripheral blood, taken 28 days after the second AZD1222 dose. Source of these receptors: an adult who received the AZD1222 COVID-19 vaccine.

This clone was seen only a few times. V usage is TRBV5-1 and J usage is TRBJ1-3; 8 nucleotides agree with TRBD1. There are 15 residues in the CDR3. With 0 bases clipped from V and 7 bases from J, the junction kept 6 bases outside the gene matches. The germline CDR1 and CDR2 sequences are SGHRS and YFSETQ. CDR3 region: CASSLGQGIVNTIYF. The CDR3 DNA reads TGCGCCAGCAGCTTGGGACAGGGGATTGTGAACACCATATATTTT.

The V call is TRBV2, the J call TRBJ2-3; D gene unclear. The CDR3 spans 13 residues. Trimming shortened V by 5 bases and J by 7 bases, and 13 bases separated the two germline ends. Germline CDR1 reads SNHLY; CDR2 reads FYNNEI. The CDR3 loop is CASSLTTRYTQYF. CDR3 in DNA: TGTGCCAGCAGTCTGACGACCCGCTATACGCAGTATTTT.

This clone was recorded only once. Germline and junction disagree at one end, which may indicate a read error. The V gene is TRBV10-1, the J gene TRBJ2-7; 9 bases are a match to TRBD2. The length of the CDR3 is 11 residues. The germline V gene has CDR1 WNHNN and CDR2 SYGVQD (reference sequence). The chain's CDR3 is CPPDTAGGPKF. CDR3 nucleotides: TGCCCACCGGATACAGCGGGGGGTCCGAAGTTC.

This clone was seen only a few times. J is TRBJ2-3 and V is TRBV6-4; TRBD2 is a possible D gene (5 bases). CDR1 MRHNA and CDR2 SNTAGT come from the germline V gene. Deletions cut 5 bases from V and 4 bases from J, with 13 bases between. The CDR3 runs to 14 residues. The CDR3 region has the DNA TGTGCCAGCAGTTCCTCTGGAGGATCAGATACGCAGTATTTT. Translating it yields CASSSSGGSDTQYF.

The chain couples TRBV2 to TRBJ2-3; no clear D. CDR1 SNHLY and CDR2 FYNNEI come from the germline V gene. The ends were cut back, 7 bases at V and 5 bases at J, with 13 bases in the middle. This CDR3 has 13 amino acids. The CDR3 loop is CASKEGDLDTQYF. The DNA of the CDR3 is TGTGCCAGCAAGGAAGGTGACTTAGATACGCAGTATTTT.

The chain combines TRBV3-1 (or the pseudogene TRBV3-2) with TRBJ2-1, with D unresolved. The CDR3 covers 16 residues. Deletions cut 5 bases from V and 3 bases from J, with 17 bases between. Germline loops: CDR1 LGHDT, CDR2 YNNKEL (reference sequence). CDR3 DNA sequence: TGTGCCAGCAGCTCCGAGGACGGAAGAGACTACAATGAGCAGTTCTTC. Translated: CASSSEDGRDYNEQFF.

This chain links TRBV6-6 with TRBJ2-7; 8 bases agree with TRBD1. The CDR3 totals 14 residues. The germline CDR1 and CDR2 sequences are MNHNY and SVGAGI (reference sequence). J was trimmed by 1 base and V by 6 bases; bases with no gene match: 5. CDR3 in DNA: TGTGCCAGCAGAGTCGACAGGGGATCCTACGAGCAGTACTTC. It codes for CASRVDRGSYEQYF.

This chain uses TRBV19 with TRBJ1-6; D remains unclear. CDR1 is LNHDA, CDR2 SQIVND, per germline (reference sequence). CDR3 length equals 14 residues. Trimming took off 3 bases at V and 7 bases at J, with 10 bases between the two ends. The CDR3 reads CASSIRALNSPLHF. The CDR3 DNA follows: TGTGCCAGTAGTATCCGGGCCCTAAATTCACCCCTCCACTTT.

The chain links TRBV11-1 to TRBJ1-2; D remains unclear. In germline, CDR1 is SGHAT, CDR2 FQDESV (reference sequence). Deletions cut 1 base from V and 6 bases from J, with 9 bases between. The CDR3 spans 13 residues. The CDR3: CASSLVGQNGYTF. The CDR3 region has the DNA TGTGCCAGCAGCTTAGTTGGTCAGAATGGCTACACCTTC.

This clone showed up just a few times. The chain recombines TRBV19 with TRBJ2-7; D assignment may be TRBD1 or TRBD2 (5 bases each). From germline, CDR1 is LNHDA and CDR2 SQIVND (reference sequence). Trimming removed 3 bases at V and 0 bases at J, with 15 bases between. The CDR3 covers 16 residues. CDR3 nucleotides: TGTGCCAGTAGTATCGGGGACGGGACGGTCTCCTACGAGCAGTACTTC. Its protein is CASSIGDGTVSYEQYF.

The rearrangement links TRBV4-2 to TRBJ2-2; tentative D call: TRBD1 (7 bases). The CDR3 has 16 residues. With 0 bases removed from V and 3 bases from J, the gap between germline ends came to 11 bases. Germline values: CDR1 LGHNA, CDR2 YNFKEQ. Written as DNA, the CDR3 is TGTGCCAGCAGCCAAGATGCGGGACAGTACACCGGGGAGCTGTTTTTT. Protein: CASSQDAGQYTGELFF.